This T cell receptor (beta chain) was sequenced during a study of patients and donors after allogeneic stem cell transplantation. TCRdb re-called the RT-PCR reads through MiXCR, storing one row per CDR3 protein. The data contain roughly 200,000 distinct CDR3 sequences, around two fifths of them singletons. This clonotype was seen more than once but under ten times. V was pared by 0 bases and J by 6 bases, with 9 bases between. The CDR3 is 14 amino acids. Per germline, CDR1 SGHRS and CDR2 YFSETQ. The specimen was blood, either unsorted or a sorted T cell fraction (not recorded which). The TCR originated in a human donor who was either an allogeneic HSCT recipient or a stem cell or donor lymphocyte infusion donor (not recorded which). It is not recorded whose cells these are; they may come from a transplant donor. The gene calls are TRBV5-1 and TRBJ1-4; D not certain. Written as DNA, the CDR3 is TGCGCCAGCAGCTTGGTGGGCGGGGATGAAAAACTGTTTTTT. Amino acids: CASSLVGGDEKLFF.